This is a list of T cell receptor beta chains from one sample in a study of CD8+ T cells in alopecia areata. Method: immunoSEQ multiplex PCR; TCRdb's copy keeps in-frame clones and lacks some. This table holds under 30,000 clones, around 50% found once. Sequenced material: NKG2D-high CD8+ T cells sorted from blood. These receptors were taken from a human donor with alopecia areata. Each CDR3 is given with its conserved first and last residue. D genes are given only for firm matches. Size tells how often a clone was seen (once, few, many) or the class of an expanded clone, and some rows leave it out.

D	V	size	J	CDR3	DNA
.	TRBV2	.	TRBJ2-5	CASMTTQETQYF	TGTGCCAGCATGACTACACAAGAGACCCAGTACTTC
.	TRBV7-9	.	TRBJ2-1	CASSFPGFDRNEQFF	TGTGCCAGCTCATTTCCGGGATTTGACCGTAATGAGCAGTTCTTC
.	TRBV7-9	few	TRBJ2-3	CASSKGRNTQYF	TGTGCCAGCAGCAAGGGGCGGAATACGCAGTATTTT
TRBD1	TRBV27	.	TRBJ2-7	CASRTWDRGGLEQYF	TGTGCCAGCAGAACCTGGGACAGGGGAGGGCTCGAGCAGTACTTC
.	TRBV10-3	.	TRBJ2-5	CAISDPSLGIQETQYF	TGTGCCATCAGTGATCCCTCTCTGGGCATCCAAGAGACCCAGTACTTC
TRBD2	TRBV27	.	TRBJ2-7	CASSPRTSGSSYEQYF	TGTGCCAGCAGTCCACGGACTAGCGGGAGCTCCTACGAGCAGTACTTC
TRBD1	TRBV9	.	TRBJ1-1	CASSASRDRTPNTEAFF	TGTGCCAGCAGCGCCAGCCGGGACAGAACACCGAACACTGAAGCTTTCTTT
TRBD1	TRBV28	.	TRBJ2-7	CASSSPGQGIYEQYF	TGTGCCAGCAGTTCTCCGGGACAGGGGATCTACGAGCAGTACTTC
.	TRBV23-1	many	TRBJ2-7	CASQRGTPNYEQYF	TGCGCCAGCCAACGCGGGACACCGAACTACGAGCAGTACTTC
TRBD2	TRBV4-1	.	TRBJ2-1	CASSHPFSGRGYNEQFF	TGCGCCAGCAGCCACCCCTTTAGCGGGAGAGGGTACAATGAGCAGTTCTTC
TRBD2	TRBV13	.	TRBJ2-1	CASSSGLAGRNEQFF	TGTGCCAGCAGCTCCGGACTAGCGGGACGCAATGAGCAGTTCTTC
.	TRBV10-3	medium-sized	TRBJ1-3	CAINEPDRDTIYF	TGTGCCATCAACGAACCGGACAGAGACACCATATATTTT
.	TRBV4-1	few	TRBJ1-1	CASSQDLGGEAFF	TGCGCCAGCAGCCAAGATCTCGGGGGTGAAGCTTTCTTT
.	TRBV27	.	TRBJ2-7	CASSLFTRTMTEQYF	TGTGCCAGCAGTTTATTCACAAGGACCATGACGGAGCAGTACTTC
.	TRBV2	.	TRBJ2-3	CASSDRTPSTDTQYF	TGTGCCAGCAGTGACAGGACTCCTAGCACAGATACGCAGTATTTT
TRBD1	TRBV7-9	few	TRBJ2-7	CASSLNPGQGAREQYF	TGTGCCAGCAGCCTTAATCCGGGACAGGGGGCGAGGGAGCAGTACTTC
.	TRBV29-1	few	TRBJ1-1	CSAGGSNTEAFF	TGCAGCGCCGGGGGTTCCAACACTGAAGCTTTCTTT
.	TRBV28	few	TRBJ2-7	CASSPSGGYYEQYF	TGTGCCAGCAGTCCGAGTGGGGGGTACTACGAGCAGTACTTC
TRBD2	TRBV7-9	once	TRBJ2-1	CASSLALAGRYNEQFF	TGTGCCAGCAGCTTAGCCCTAGCGGGAAGGTACAATGAGCAGTTCTTC
.	TRBV19	.	TRBJ2-1	CASSPGIGYNEQFF	TGTGCCAGTAGTCCAGGGATAGGGTACAATGAGCAGTTCTTC
TRBD1	TRBV12-5	.	TRBJ2-7	CASGKDRDEQYF	TGTGCTAGTGGTAAAGACAGGGACGAGCAGTACTTC
.	TRBV5-4	.	TRBJ2-5	CASSLAGVPQETQYF	TGTGCCAGCAGCTTGGCGGGAGTCCCTCAAGAGACCCAGTACTTC
.	TRBV25-1	.	TRBJ1-4	CASTGVLDEKLFF	TGTGCCAGCACTGGGGTTTTGGATGAAAAACTGTTTTTT
.	TRBV9	.	TRBJ2-7	CASSVDGSPREQYF	TGTGCCAGCAGCGTAGATGGGAGCCCCCGGGAGCAGTACTTC
TRBD2	TRBV27	.	TRBJ2-7	CASSLAGAANEQYF	TGTGCCAGCAGCCTAGCGGGAGCGGCTAACGAGCAGTACTTC
TRBD1	TRBV28	.	TRBJ1-1	CASSPATGRFDTEAFF	TGTGCCAGCAGTCCCGCGACAGGGAGGTTCGACACTGAAGCTTTCTTT
TRBD2	TRBV5-6	.	TRBJ2-3	CASSPRLILAGGSDTQYF	TGTGCCAGCAGCCCCCGCCTGATACTAGCGGGAGGCTCAGATACGCAGTATTTT
.	TRBV18	.	TRBJ1-5	CASSPPESNQPQHF	TGTGCCAGCTCACCACCGGAAAGCAATCAGCCCCAGCATTTT
.	TRBV7-6	.	TRBJ1-1	CASSLGKNTEAFF	TGTGCCAGCAGCTTAGGGAAGAACACTGAAGCTTTCTTT
TRBD2	TRBV5-1	few	TRBJ2-1	CASSLVLGGRNNEQFF	TGCGCCAGCAGCTTGGTACTCGGCGGGAGGAACAATGAGCAGTTCTTC
TRBD1	TRBV25-1	.	TRBJ1-2	CASSETGGGNYGYTF	TGTGCCAGCAGTGAGACAGGGGGCGGGAACTATGGCTACACCTTC
.	TRBV11-2	.	TRBJ2-3	CASSLARTSTDTQYF	TGTGCCAGCAGCTTAGCCAGAACTAGCACAGATACGCAGTATTTT
.	TRBV7-3	.	TRBJ1-2	CASSPSVGGIEGYTF	TGTGCCAGCAGTCCCAGTGTTGGGGGGATAGAAGGCTACACCTTC
.	TRBV7-9	.	TRBJ1-4	CASSSLGKLFF	TGTGCCAGCAGCTCCTTGGGAAAACTGTTTTTT
TRBD2	TRBV27	.	TRBJ2-3	CASSRASGPGSTQYF	TGTGCCAGCAGCCGAGCTAGCGGGCCAGGGAGTACGCAGTATTTT
TRBD1	TRBV29-1	few	TRBJ1-1	CSAEPGTGGWGSAFF	TGCAGCGCCGAGCCCGGGACAGGGGGCTGGGGGAGCGCTTTCTTT
.	TRBV6-5	few	TRBJ1-4	CASGRGNEKLFF	TGTGCCAGCGGGCGGGGGAATGAAAAACTGTTTTTT
.	TRBV19	.	TRBJ1-1	CASSEPRAMAEAFF	TGTGCCAGTAGTGAACCGAGGGCTATGGCTGAAGCTTTCTTT
.	TRBV7-9	.	TRBJ2-2	CASSRTNTGELFF	TGTGCCAGCAGCCGGACGAACACCGGGGAGCTGTTTTTT
.	TRBV9	.	TRBJ2-2	CASSENARELFF	TGTGCCAGCAGTGAGAATGCGAGGGAGCTGTTTTTT
.	TRBV6-5	.	TRBJ2-7	CASSYSGGMGSYEQYF	TGTGCCAGCAGTTACTCCGGGGGAATGGGCTCCTACGAGCAGTACTTC
.	TRBV28	few	TRBJ2-3	CASSFTDTQYF	TGTGCCAGCAGCTTCACAGATACGCAGTATTTT
TRBD2	TRBV27	once	TRBJ2-5	CASSPLAGEETQYF	TGTGCCAGCAGTCCTCTAGCGGGAGAGGAGACCCAGTACTTC
.	TRBV9	.	TRBJ2-1	CASSGQSGHPEQFF	TGTGCCAGCAGCGGACAATCCGGACACCCCGAGCAGTTCTTC
.	TRBV29-1	few	TRBJ2-1	CSVGGRGHSNEQFF	TGCAGCGTGGGGGGGCGGGGCCACTCCAATGAGCAGTTCTTC
.	TRBV9	.	TRBJ1-3	CASSRDNRDTIYF	TGTGCCAGCAGCCGGGACAACCGGGACACCATATATTTT
.	TRBV28	.	TRBJ2-2	CASSLYARGTGELFF	TGTGCCAGCAGTTTATACGCTAGAGGTACCGGGGAGCTGTTTTTT
.	TRBV7-9	few	TRBJ2-7	CASREGGTASYEQYF	TGTGCCAGCAGAGAGGGGGGGACTGCCTCCTACGAGCAGTACTTC
.	TRBV7-9	few	TRBJ1-3	CASSWAGLYSGNTIYF	TGTGCCAGCAGCTGGGCGGGATTATACTCTGGAAACACCATATATTTT
.	TRBV7-9	.	TRBJ2-1	CASSAGKEQFF	TGTGCCAGCAGTGCAGGGAAGGAGCAGTTCTTC
TRBD2	TRBV30	.	TRBJ2-7	CAWSPGLGSYEQYF	TGTGCCTGGAGTCCGGGACTAGGAAGCTACGAGCAGTACTTC
TRBD1	TRBV5-1	.	TRBJ1-1	CASSPYRGVNTEAFF	TGCGCCAGCAGCCCCTACAGGGGGGTGAACACTGAAGCTTTCTTT